Following are 22 T cell receptor beta chains from one sample sequenced in a study of cytomegalovirus exposure and HLA in healthy donors. Profiling relied on immunoSEQ multiplex PCR, and the TCRdb table lists in-frame clones only, not all of them. Among approximately 260,000 clones, approximately 83% were seen once, and the ten largest hold 0.95% to 1.1%. Sample: PBMCs. These receptor sequences come from a woman younger than 35 in good health and CMV-seronegative.

This chain connects TRBV6-5 to TRBJ2-6, with D uncertain. This CDR3 is built from 15 residues. V was trimmed by 3 bases and J by 4 bases, leaving 10 bases between them. CDR1 is MNHEY, CDR2 SVGAGI, per germline. The DNA of the CDR3 is TGTGCCAGCAGTTATCAGGTCTCAGGGGCCAACGTCCTGACTTTC. Its translation is CASSYQVSGANVLTF.

V and J are TRBV5-6 and TRBJ2-7, with D tentatively TRBD1 (6 bases). The CDR3 has 14 amino acids. V shed 4 bases and J shed 3 bases, with 14 bases lying between them. CDR1 SGHDT and CDR2 YYEEEE come from the germline V gene. In DNA form, the CDR3 reads TGTGCCAGCAGCCTGACAGGACGATACTACGAGCAGTACTTC. Protein sequence: CASSLTGRYYEQYF.

The V call is TRBV5-1, the J call TRBJ1-2; weak D call: TRBD1 (6 bases). The germline CDR1 and CDR2 sequences are SGHRS and YFSETQ. Trimming took off 10 bases at V and 5 bases at J, with 21 bases between the two ends. The CDR3 spans 14 residues. The CDR3 DNA sequence: TGCGCCTTACTAAGGACAGTAATACCATATGGCTACACCTTC. Protein: CALLRTVIPYGYTF.

The gene calls are TRBV6-4 and TRBJ2-1; 10 nucleotides match TRBD2. The V gene end was trimmed by 0 bases and the J gene end by 0 bases; junction bases not matched to a gene: 2. CDR3 length: 17 residues. The V gene's germline CDR1 is MRHNA and CDR2 SNTAGT. CDR3 sequence (DNA): TGTGCCAGCAGTGACTCGGGACTAGCGAGCTCCTACAATGAGCAGTTCTTC. This translates into CASSDSGLASSYNEQFF.

CDR3 residues: CASSLLAGSTDTQYF. The DNA for the CDR3 is TGTGCCAGCAGCTTGCTAGCGGGGAGCACAGATACGCAGTATTTT. The gene calls are TRBV11-1 and TRBJ2-3, with TRBD2 matching 9 bases. CDR3 length: 15 residues. The junction had 1 base not matched to a gene; V was cut back by 3 bases and J by 0 bases. CDR1 is SGHAT and CDR2 is FQDESV in the germline V gene (reference sequence).

This chain uses TRBV28 with TRBJ1-5; D ambiguous. The length of the CDR3 is 13 residues. Germline lookup yields CDR1 MDHEN and CDR2 SYDVKM. The V gene lost 7 bases and the J gene lost 4 bases, with 11 bases spanning the gap. In DNA, the CDR3 is TGTGCCAGCACCCATGGAGGGAATCAGCCCCAGCATTTT. Protein sequence: CASTHGGNQPQHF. The complete variable domain, with remaining parts taken from reference TRBV28 and TRBJ1-5, reads DVKVTQSSRYLVKRTGEKVFLECVQDMDHENMFWYRQDPGLGLRLIYFSYDVKMKEKGDIPEGYSVSREKKERFSLILESASTNQTSMYLCASTHGGNQPQHFGDGTRLSIL.

The rearrangement joins TRBV10-2 to TRBJ2-7, with D tentatively TRBD2 (5 bases). The V gene lost 8 bases and the J gene lost 1 base, with 15 bases spanning the gap. Germline CDR1 reads WSHSY; CDR2 reads SAAADI. CDR3 length: 14 residues. The CDR3 sequence is CASSPSGISYEQYF. CDR3 DNA sequence: TGCGCCAGCTCACCTTCCGGGATATCCTACGAGCAGTACTTC.

Comment on this clone: Other DNA variants within this sample encode the same CDR3. The chain is built from TRBV27 and TRBJ2-7; possible D gene TRBD1, 6 bases. CDR1 is MNHEY and CDR2 is SMNVEV in the germline V gene (reference sequence). Trimming took 6 bases from V and 4 from J, leaving 7 bases between them. The CDR3 consists of 11 residues. CDR3 sequence reads: CASRQGYEQYF. The CDR3 coding sequence is TGTGCCAGCAGACAGGGATACGAGCAGTACTTC.

The chain combines TRBV7-2 with TRBJ1-6; the D is unclear. The CDR3 length is 13 residues. Trimming removed 5 bases from V and 14 bases from J, with 16 bases in between. CDR1 SGHTA and CDR2 FQGNSA come from the germline V gene. This CDR3 is CASSGSDGLTLHF. The CDR3 DNA reads TGTGCCAGCAGCGGGTCTGACGGGTTGACCCTCCACTTT.

The chain combines TRBV5-5 with TRBJ2-3; D gene uncertain. V lost 2 bases to trimming and J lost 4 bases, with 5 bases between them. From germline, CDR1 is SGHKS and CDR2 YYEKEE (reference sequence). The CDR3 has 12 amino acids. The CDR3 DNA sequence: TGTGCCAGCAGCTTCTTAGCAGATACGCAGTATTTT. The encoded protein is CASSFLADTQYF.

The CDR3 DNA reads TGTGCCAGCAGCAAATTGACAGGGGCCCCCTACGAGCAGTACTTC. It encodes CASSKLTGAPYEQYF. The chain couples TRBV6-5 to TRBJ2-7; 8 nucleotides match TRBD1. In germline, CDR1 is MNHEY, CDR2 SVGAGI. The CDR3 spans 15 residues. The V and J ends lost 6 bases and 2 bases, in that order; junction bases with no gene match: 9.

The chain is built from TRBV10-3 and TRBJ1-3; 7 positions agree with TRBD1. CDR3 size: 15 residues. Germline CDR1 and CDR2: ENHRY and SYGVKD. With 10 bases clipped from V and 0 bases from J, the junction kept 9 bases outside the gene matches. The CDR3 coding sequence is TGTGCCACCAGGGGGGCTGGGGACTCTGGAAACACCATATATTTT. This gives the protein CATRGAGDSGNTIYF.

This sequence joins TRBV5-5 and TRBJ2-5, with 14 nucleotides matching TRBD2. The J segment lost 5 bases and the V segment lost 3 bases, leaving 6 bases of the junction unmatched. CDR3 size: 16 residues. Germline assignment: CDR1 SGHKS and CDR2 YYEKEE (reference sequence). CDR3 in amino acids: CASSWTSGGPRETQYF. CDR3 coding DNA: TGTGCCAGCAGCTGGACTAGCGGGGGGCCCCGGGAGACCCAGTACTTC.

On this clone: One end of the junction varies from germline; a read error may be responsible. The chain couples TRBV18 to TRBJ1-2, with 8 positions matching TRBD1. The CDR3 runs to 14 residues. The germline V gene has CDR1 KGHSH and CDR2 LQKENI. The CDR3 region is CASSPQGVNYGYTF. The CDR3 coding sequence is TGTGCCAGCTCGCCACAGGGGGTCAACTATGGCTACACCTTC.

The chain joins TRBV19 to TRBJ2-1; TRBD2 matches 9 bases. Germline CDR1 is LNHDA and CDR2 is SQIVND (reference sequence). This CDR3 has 15 amino acids. Trimming took 1 base from V and 2 from J; bases not matched to a gene: 0. DNA for the CDR3: TGTGCCAGTAGTATAGGCGGGAGGGCCTACAATGAGCAGTTCTTC. This gives the protein CASSIGGRAYNEQFF.

This chain links TRBV27 with TRBJ2-3; the D gene is possibly TRBD1 (5 bases). V dropped 2 bases and J dropped 0 bases, with 9 bases sitting between them. Germline V gives CDR1 MNHEY, CDR2 SMNVEV (reference sequence). CDR3 size: 15 residues. CDR3 protein: CASSLLAGSTDTQYF. Written as DNA, the CDR3 is TGTGCCAGCAGTTTACTTGCAGGGAGCACAGATACGCAGTATTTT.

V and J are TRBV6-5 and TRBJ1-2; 7 bases agree with TRBD1. Germline V gene lookup returns CDR1 MNHEY and CDR2 SVGAGI. The J segment lost 3 bases and the V segment lost 2 bases, leaving 3 bases of the junction unmatched. This CDR3 has 14 amino acids. In nucleotides, the CDR3 is TGTGCCAGCAGTTACCGGGACAGAGACTATGGCTACACCTTC. Its protein is CASSYRDRDYGYTF.

V gene TRBV6-5 combines with J gene TRBJ2-1; 9 positions agree with TRBD1. This CDR3 is built from 15 residues. V was pared by 2 bases and J by 9 bases, with 8 bases of the junction left unmatched. Per germline, CDR1 MNHEY and CDR2 SVGAGI. CDR3 DNA sequence: TGTGCCAGCAGTTACACGGACAGGGGTTTGTTTGAGCAGTTCTTC. It encodes CASSYTDRGLFEQFF.

The rearrangement uses TRBV5-6 and TRBJ2-3, with 10 bases identical to TRBD2. CDR1 and CDR2 (germline): SGHDT, YYEEEE. V lost 2 bases, J lost 3 bases, and 9 bases stayed unmatched. CDR3 length equals 17 residues. CDR3 amino acids: CASSFFRRTSGTDTQYF. Written as DNA, the CDR3 is TGTGCCAGCAGCTTTTTTAGGCGGACTAGCGGTACAGATACGCAGTATTTT.

The rearrangement uses TRBV5-5 and TRBJ2-2, with TRBD1 as a possible D gene (6 bases). Germline V gene sequence: CDR1 SGHKS, CDR2 YYEKEE (reference sequence). V lost 5 bases and J 5 bases, leaving 10 bases between the germline ends. This CDR3 spans 13 amino acids. The CDR3 DNA is TGTGCCAGCAGACAAACAGGGACCGGGGAGCTGTTTTTT. Its translation is CASRQTGTGELFF.

V usage is TRBV27 and J usage is TRBJ1-2; possible D gene TRBD1, 5 bases. The CDR3 covers 13 residues. The V gene lost 5 bases and the J gene lost 4 bases, with 11 bases spanning the gap. Germline V CDR1 and CDR2: MNHEY, SMNVEV (reference sequence). CDR3 sequence: CASSPGLIYGYTF. CDR3 sequence (DNA): TGTGCCAGCAGTCCGGGACTTATCTATGGCTACACCTTC.

The chain is built from TRBV28 and TRBJ2-1; 8 bases are a match to TRBD2. Germline CDR1 MDHEN, CDR2 SYDVKM. CDR3 size: 14 residues. V trimming: 2 bases; J trimming: 7 bases; junction bases outside the gene matches: 4. CDR3 sequence (DNA): TGTGCCAGCAGTTTAAGCGGGAGACCAAATGAGCAGTTCTTC. Residues: CASSLSGRPNEQFF.